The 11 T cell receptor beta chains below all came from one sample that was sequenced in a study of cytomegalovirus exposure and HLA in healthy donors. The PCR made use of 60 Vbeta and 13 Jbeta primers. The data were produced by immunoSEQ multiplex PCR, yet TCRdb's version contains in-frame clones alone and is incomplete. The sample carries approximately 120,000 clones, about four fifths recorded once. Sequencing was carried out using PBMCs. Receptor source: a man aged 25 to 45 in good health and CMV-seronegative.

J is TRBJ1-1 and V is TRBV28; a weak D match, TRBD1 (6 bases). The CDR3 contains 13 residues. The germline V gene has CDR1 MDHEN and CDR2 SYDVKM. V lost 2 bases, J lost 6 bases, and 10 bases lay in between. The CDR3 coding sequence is TGTGCCAGCAGTTTAAGGGGGGGTTCTGAAGCTTTCTTT. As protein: CASSLRGGSEAFF.

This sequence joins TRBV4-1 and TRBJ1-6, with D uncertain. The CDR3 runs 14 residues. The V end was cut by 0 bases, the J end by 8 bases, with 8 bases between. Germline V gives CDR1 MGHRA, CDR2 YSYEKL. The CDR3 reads CASSQDRRDSPLHF. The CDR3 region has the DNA TGCGCCAGCAGCCAAGATAGGAGAGATTCACCCCTCCACTTT.

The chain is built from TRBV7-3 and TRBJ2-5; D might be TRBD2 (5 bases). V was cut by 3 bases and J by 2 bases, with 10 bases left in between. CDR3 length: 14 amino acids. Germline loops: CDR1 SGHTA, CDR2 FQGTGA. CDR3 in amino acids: CASSFFGKQETQYF. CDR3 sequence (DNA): TGTGCCAGCAGCTTCTTCGGGAAGCAAGAGACCCAGTACTTC.

DNA of the CDR3: TGTGCCAGCAGCTCAACAGGTCGAATAAATGAAAAACTGTTTTTT. This translates into CASSSTGRINEKLFF. The chain employs TRBV9 and TRBJ1-4; tentatively, D is TRBD1 (5 bases). Trimming left V 4 bases short and J 5 bases short, with 15 bases between. The CDR3 contains 15 residues. Germline-derived CDR1 and CDR2 are SGDLS and YYNGEE.

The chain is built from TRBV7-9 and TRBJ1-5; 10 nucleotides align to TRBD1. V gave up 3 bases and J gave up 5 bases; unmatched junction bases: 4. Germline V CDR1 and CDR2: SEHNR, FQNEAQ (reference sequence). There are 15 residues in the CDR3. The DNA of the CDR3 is TGTGCCAGCAGCTTTGGGACAGGGGATTATCAGCCCCAGCATTTT. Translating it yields CASSFGTGDYQPQHF.

This CDR3 reads CASSLLGQGLGYTF. CDR3 in DNA: TGTGCCAGCAGTTTGCTTGGACAGGGACTTGGCTACACCTTC. This rearrangement joins TRBV28 to TRBJ1-2, with 8 bases fitting TRBD1. Germline values: CDR1 MDHEN, CDR2 SYDVKM. The CDR3 is 14 amino acids. The ends lost 3 bases at V and 7 bases at J; junction bases unmatched: 7.

CDR3 protein: CASSLRDRVSQARQETQYF. The DNA for the CDR3 is TGCGCCAGCAGCTTACGGGACAGGGTATCCCAGGCCCGCCAAGAGACCCAGTACTTC. V usage is TRBV5-1 and J usage is TRBJ2-5; TRBD1 matches at 9 bases. The V gene end was trimmed by 2 bases and the J gene end by 1 base; junction bases not matched to a gene: 15. The CDR3 sequence is 19 residues long. The germline CDR1 and CDR2 sequences are SGHRS and YFSETQ.

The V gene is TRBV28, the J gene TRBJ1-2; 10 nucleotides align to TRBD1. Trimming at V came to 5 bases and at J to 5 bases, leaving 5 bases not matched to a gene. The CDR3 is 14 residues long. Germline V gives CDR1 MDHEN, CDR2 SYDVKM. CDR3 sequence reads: CASSNRDRGYGYTF. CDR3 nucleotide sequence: TGTGCCAGCAGTAACCGGGACAGGGGATATGGCTACACCTTC.

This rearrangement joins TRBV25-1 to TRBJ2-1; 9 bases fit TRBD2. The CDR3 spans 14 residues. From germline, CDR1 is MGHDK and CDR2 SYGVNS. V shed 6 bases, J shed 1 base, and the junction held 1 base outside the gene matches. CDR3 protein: CASSLAGSYNEQFF. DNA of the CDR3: TGTGCCAGCAGCCTAGCGGGATCCTACAATGAGCAGTTCTTC.

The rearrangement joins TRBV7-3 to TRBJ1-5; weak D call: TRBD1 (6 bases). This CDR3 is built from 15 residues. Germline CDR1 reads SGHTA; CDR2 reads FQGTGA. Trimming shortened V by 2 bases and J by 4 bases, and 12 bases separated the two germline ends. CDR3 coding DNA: TGTGCCAGCAGCTTAGGGCCAGGGGAAAATCAGCCCCAGCATTTT. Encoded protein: CASSLGPGENQPQHF. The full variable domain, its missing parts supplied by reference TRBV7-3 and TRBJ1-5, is GAGVSQTPSNKVTEKGKYVELRCDPISGHTALYWYRQSLGQGPEFLIYFQGTGAADDSGLPNDRFFAVRPEGSVSTLKIQRTERGDSAVYLCASSLGPGENQPQHFGDGTRLSIL.

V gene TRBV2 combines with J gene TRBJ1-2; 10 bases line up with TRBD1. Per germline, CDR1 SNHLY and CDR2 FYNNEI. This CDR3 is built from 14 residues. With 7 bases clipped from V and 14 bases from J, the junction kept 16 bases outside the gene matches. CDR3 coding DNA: TGTGCCAGCAAACTTCGGGGGACAGGGGAACAATGGACCTTC. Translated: CASKLRGTGEQWTF.